The next 8 T cell receptor beta chains were all read from a single sample in a study of T-cell reconstitution after alpha-beta-depleted transplantation in children. The authors prepared the TCRbeta library with unique molecular identifiers. Using its own MiXCR run on the PCR reads, TCRdb lists one record per CDR3 protein. The sample records around 960,000 distinct CDR3 sequences, around 30% being singletons. Sample: PBMCs, mostly from graft donor cells, taken 360 days after TCRalphabeta/CD19-depleted stem cell transplant. These receptors were taken from a boy younger than two who had a stem cell transplant for SCID, so the T cells may come from the graft donor.

The chain joins TRBV7-2 to TRBJ1-1; D not certain. In germline, CDR1 is SGHTA, CDR2 FQGNSA. The CDR3 sequence is 13 residues long. Trimming removed 4 bases from V and 3 bases from J, with 9 bases in between. CDR3 sequence: CASSWTEDTEAFF. CDR3 DNA sequence: TGTGCCAGCAGCTGGACGGAGGACACTGAAGCTTTCTTT.

This clonotype was counted ten times or more. J is TRBJ2-3 and V is TRBV2; D is unresolved. CDR1 is SNHLY, CDR2 FYNNEI, per germline. There are 14 residues in the CDR3. Trimming pared 7 bases from V and 4 bases from J, leaving 15 bases between. This CDR3 reads CASTLVGPADTQYF. The CDR3 DNA is TGTGCCAGCACCCTAGTAGGTCCCGCAGATACGCAGTATTTT.

J is TRBJ1-2 and V is TRBV2, with 11 bases aligning to TRBD1. The CDR3 loop spans 15 amino acids. The V gene's germline CDR1 is SNHLY and CDR2 FYNNEI. V lost 7 bases, J lost 4 bases, and 8 bases stayed unmatched. In DNA form, the CDR3 reads TGTGCCAGCACAAAGGACAGGGGGCGAGGCTATGGCTACACCTTC. Protein sequence: CASTKDRGRGYGYTF.

In its sample, this clonotype was seen a few times. The CDR3 bases are TGTGCCAGCTCACCAACCGGGACAGGGGCGACGAGGGCCAAAAACATTCAGTACTTC. Amino acid sequence: CASSPTGTGATRAKNIQYF. This chain uses TRBV18 with TRBJ2-4; 10 nucleotides line up with TRBD1. Germline trimming cut 2 bases from V and 1 base from J; bases unmatched to any gene: 11. This CDR3 spans 19 amino acids. Germline CDR1 reads KGHSH; CDR2 reads LQKENI.

The rearrangement joins TRBV7-9 to TRBJ2-7; 7 bases line up with TRBD1. J was trimmed by 4 bases and V by 5 bases; bases with no gene match: 5. The CDR3 spans 13 residues. Germline assignment: CDR1 SEHNR and CDR2 FQNEAQ (reference sequence). As DNA, the CDR3 is TGTGCCAGCAGCACCCAGGGGGTATACGAGCAGTACTTC. This translates into CASSTQGVYEQYF.

There are a few counts of this clonotype. The rearrangement joins TRBV11-1 to TRBJ2-7; D may be TRBD1 or TRBD2 (5 bases each). V lost 5 bases and J 2 bases, leaving 19 bases between the germline ends. The CDR3 extends over 16 amino acids. The V gene's germline CDR1 is SGHAT and CDR2 FQDESV (reference sequence). CDR3 nucleotide sequence: TGTGCCAGCAGCGAGGGACGGGGTGGAACCACCTACGAGCAGTACTTC. This codes for CASSEGRGGTTYEQYF.

The table lists this clonotype with a few counts. This sequence joins TRBV9 and TRBJ2-5; D is undetermined. The germline V and J ends were trimmed by 1 base and 2 bases, with 12 bases remaining between them. Germline loops: CDR1 SGDLS, CDR2 YYNGEE. The CDR3 runs 15 residues. CDR3 nucleotide sequence: TGTGCCAGCAGCGTAACGGTCAGGAATCAAGAGACCCAGTACTTC. Protein product: CASSVTVRNQETQYF. Together with reference TRBV9 and TRBJ2-5, the CDR3 gives the full variable domain: DSGVTQTPKHLITATGQRVTLRCSPRSGDLSVYWYQQSLDQGLQFLIQYYNGEERAKGNILERFSAQQFPDLHSELNLSSLELGDSALYFCASSVTVRNQETQYFGPGTRLLVL.

This clonotype was observed a few times. The chain employs TRBV10-3 and TRBJ2-3, with no clear D. V was shortened by 10 bases and J by 0 bases, with 14 bases between the two germline ends. There are 14 residues in the CDR3. Germline V CDR1 and CDR2: ENHRY, SYGVKD. CDR3 sequence reads: CATRVGPSTDTQYF. For the CDR3, the DNA is TGTGCCACCCGGGTCGGGCCAAGCACAGATACGCAGTATTTT.